Described below is a single T cell receptor beta chain sequence and its context. TCRdb's table, derived via immunoSEQ multiplex PCR, lists solely in-frame clones and lacks some. This table has about 72,000 clones, under 95% appearing once. The data belong to a study of T cells after somatic rescue of genetic block. This sequence originates from a man aged 30 to 45. The source material was peripheral blood mononuclear cells (PBMCs).

CDR3 sequence: CASKALYGAINEKLFF. CDR3 DNA sequence: TGTGCCAGCAAAGCATTGTATGGGGCGATAAATGAAAAACTGTTTTTT. The V and J genes are TRBV27 and TRBJ1-4, with D perhaps TRBD1 (5 bases). Germline V lookup: CDR1 MNHEY, CDR2 SMNVEV (reference sequence). The CDR3 sequence is 16 residues long. V shed 7 bases and J shed 5 bases, with 20 bases lying between them.